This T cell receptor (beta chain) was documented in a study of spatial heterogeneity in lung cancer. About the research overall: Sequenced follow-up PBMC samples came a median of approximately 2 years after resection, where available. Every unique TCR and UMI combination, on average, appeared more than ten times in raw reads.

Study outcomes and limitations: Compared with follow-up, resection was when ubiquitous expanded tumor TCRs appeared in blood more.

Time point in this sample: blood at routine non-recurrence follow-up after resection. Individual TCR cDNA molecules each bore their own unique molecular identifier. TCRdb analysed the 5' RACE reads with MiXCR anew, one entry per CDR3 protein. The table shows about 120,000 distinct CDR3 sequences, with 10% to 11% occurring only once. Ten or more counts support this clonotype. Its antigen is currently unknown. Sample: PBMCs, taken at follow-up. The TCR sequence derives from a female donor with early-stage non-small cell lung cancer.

The CDR3 loop reads CSVELSGRARDTQYF. As DNA, the CDR3 is TGCAGCGTTGAACTTAGCGGGAGGGCCCGAGATACGCAGTATTTT. The chain carries TRBV29-1 and TRBJ2-3; 11 bases fit TRBD2. J lost 5 bases, V lost 2 bases, and 6 bases had no gene match. The CDR3 totals 15 residues. Germline V CDR1 and CDR2: SQVTM, ANQGSEA.